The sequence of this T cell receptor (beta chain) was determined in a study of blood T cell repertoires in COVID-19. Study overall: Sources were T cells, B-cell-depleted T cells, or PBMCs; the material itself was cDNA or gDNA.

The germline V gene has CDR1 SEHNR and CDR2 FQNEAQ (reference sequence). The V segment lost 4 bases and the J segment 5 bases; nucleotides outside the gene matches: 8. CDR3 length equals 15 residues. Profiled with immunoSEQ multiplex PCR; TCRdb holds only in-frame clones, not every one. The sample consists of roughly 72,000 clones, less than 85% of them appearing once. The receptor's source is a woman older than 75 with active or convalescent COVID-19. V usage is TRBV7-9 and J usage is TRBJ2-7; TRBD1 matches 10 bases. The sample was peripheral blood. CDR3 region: CASSSDRGTPNEQYF. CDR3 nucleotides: TGTGCCAGCAGCTCGGACAGGGGGACCCCTAACGAGCAGTACTTC.